This TCR beta chain was identified in a study of T-cell memory formation after mild COVID-19 (TCRdb year 2021). As for the study more broadly: Most TCR sequence clusters were specific to one of the two donors. T-cell clones expanding and contracting after mild COVID-19 in a couple of donors were tracked by longitudinal TCRalpha and TCRbeta repertoire sequencing. Two young, previously healthy adult volunteers, one female and one male, were included in the cohort.

Sequencing was carried out with an Illumina NovaSeq 6000. TCRalpha and TCRbeta cDNA libraries were constructed by 5'RACE with constant-segment primers, with sample barcodes and unique molecular identifiers being introduced. Trizol reagent was used to extract RNA from every sample. Libraries were amplified in two PCR steps, with a second sample barcode and Illumina TruSeq adapters added in the second step. Sequencing of libraries was performed on an Illumina NovaSeq with 2 x 150 bp paired-end reads. The study's processing was this. With migec v1.2.7, reads were demultiplexed and then collapsed into UMI-guided consensus sequences. Using mixcr v2.1.11, UMI consensuses were aligned to TRA and TRB V and J templates and then assembled into clonotypes. Clonotypes were classified as expanded or contracted when called significant by both edgeR and NoisET, with noise models trained on biological replicates. edgeR calls used a false discovery rate-adjusted p below 0.01 and a log2 fold-change threshold of 1. PCA with hierarchical clustering of max-normalized trajectories of the 1000 most abundant clonotypes was used as exploratory dynamics analysis. Separately sequenced CD4+ and CD8+ repertoires were used to assign a CD4 or CD8 phenotype to each responding clone. The raw public data were reprocessed by TCRdb itself: fastp quality trimming at Q25, MiXCR clonotype calling, in-frame beta chains only. When rows share a CDR3 protein, they turn into one entry using the most common DNA and genes. TCRdb, not the original authors, processed these V and J calls. Present in this sample are about 170,000 distinct CDR3 sequences, approximately 12% of which were seen just once. The leading ten clones occupy approximately 3.3% of the sample.

Overall results and qualifications from the work: Contracting CD4+ clones turned up mainly in the CM and EM memory subsets, whereas EMRA was where CD8+ clones were enriched. From day 15 to 85, contracting clones showed balanced CD4/CD8 phenotypes, whereas a second wave of clones that expanded from day 15 to 37 leaned towards CD4+. The study covered only a couple of mild cases, and larger cohorts including severe cases with pre-infection samples were considered necessary. Some responding clones were detected in pre-infection memory, suggesting pre-existing cross-reactive memory T cells joined the SARS-CoV-2 response. SARS-CoV-2 specificity was not confirmed for the second-wave clones peaking on day 37.

From a lookup of the germline V gene, CDR1 and CDR2 are SGHRS and YFSETQ. The junction carries 11 bases between V and J, which are trimmed by 4 bases and 0 bases respectively. The CDR3 measures 15 amino acids from cysteine to phenylalanine. The kept DNA is CDR3 alone, 45 bases in frame from the first base. PBMCs were isolated by Ficoll-Paque density gradient centrifugation. On this clonotype itself: The antigen it recognizes is unknown. Within one base of it there is no much larger clone, and no base qualities were kept.

Material: PBMCs or a T cell subset sorted from them (not recorded which). The rearranged segments are TRBV5-1 and TRBJ2-1; the D gene is possibly TRBD1, with 5 bases matching. This TCR was sampled from a man aged 18 to 29 who had mild COVID-19 (a few samples of this study predate the infection). The sample titles of this study are shuffled in the database, so cell type and time point are left out; the donor was told from shared clones. The sequence in DNA is TGCGCCAGCAGCAGCAGGGCTAGCTCCTACAATGAGCAGTTCTTC. This gives the protein CASSSRASSYNEQFF.